The 26 T cell receptor beta chains listed next were all sequenced from one sample in a study of T cells in Graves' hyperthyroidism and ophthalmopathy. What was amplified from RNA transcripts were TCR beta CDR3 regions. Initially, a first-round RT-PCR of the TCR CDR3 employed the HTBI primer set. MiXCR was run by TCRdb on the multiplex PCR reads, yielding one entry per CDR3 protein. This table has a few hundred thousand distinct CDR3 sequences, about 15% appearing once. The sequenced sample was blood. Receptors originate from a woman under 30 with Graves' hyperthyroidism.

The chain carries TRBV7-9 and TRBJ2-1; D is unresolved. The germline gives CDR1 SEHNR, CDR2 FQNEAQ (reference sequence). Trimming removed 0 bases from V and 5 bases from J, with 11 bases in between. The CDR3 loop spans 15 amino acids. In DNA, the CDR3 is TGTGCCAGCAGCTTAGCAGGCGGAACTCACAATGAGCAGTTCTTC. It codes for CASSLAGGTHNEQFF.

This chain connects TRBV19 to TRBJ2-3, with 11 bases aligning to TRBD1. Per germline, CDR1 LNHDA and CDR2 SQIVND (reference sequence). The CDR3 length is 15 residues. Trimming at V came to 8 bases and at J to 0 bases, leaving 4 bases not matched to a gene. CDR3 amino acids: CASLDRGRSTDTQYF. Written as DNA, the CDR3 is TGTGCCAGTTTGGACAGGGGGCGAAGCACAGATACGCAGTATTTT.

The table lists this clonotype with a few counts. V and J are TRBV27 and TRBJ2-1, with 9 positions matching TRBD2. CDR3 length equals 15 residues. CDR1 is MNHEY, CDR2 SMNVEV, per germline (reference sequence). The trim removed 3 bases at V and 7 bases at J, leaving 7 bases unmatched. CDR3 nucleotides: TGTGCCAGCAGTTTCTCAGCGGGGGGTGGGAATGAGCAGTTCTTC. This codes for CASSFSAGGGNEQFF.

This clonotype was seen repeatedly, ten times or more. V gene TRBV28 combines with J gene TRBJ2-5; D is perhaps TRBD1 (6 bases). Germline CDR1 is MDHEN and CDR2 is SYDVKM. The CDR3 length is 13 residues. Trimming took off 3 bases at V and 13 bases at J, with 18 bases between the two ends. In nucleotides, the CDR3 is TGTGCCAGCAGTTTCTCGGTGGCAGGGGAGTGGTACTTC. Protein: CASSFSVAGEWYF.

The sample holds many counts of this clonotype. This chain joins TRBV28 and TRBJ2-2; 9 bases match TRBD1. CDR1 and CDR2 from the germline V gene are MDHEN and SYDVKM. The CDR3 contains 17 residues. V was clipped by 6 bases and J by 4 bases; unmatched bases: 12. CDR3 residues: CASSSTYRGPGTGELFF. CDR3 bases: TGTGCCAGCAGCTCTACTTACAGGGGGCCCGGCACCGGGGAGCTGTTTTTT.

V is TRBV9 and J is TRBJ2-7; D is tentatively TRBD1 or TRBD2 (5 bases each). CDR1 SGDLS and CDR2 YYNGEE come from the germline V gene. Trimming removed 3 bases at V and 9 bases at J, with 16 bases between. This CDR3 region has 13 residues. The CDR3, as DNA: TGTGCCAGCAGCGCCTACTTGCCGGGACCGCAGTACTTC. Translated, it gives CASSAYLPGPQYF.

The chain has TRBV10-1 and TRBJ2-5; tentatively, D is TRBD1 (5 bases). The V gene lost 0 bases and the J gene lost 5 bases, with 13 bases spanning the gap. The germline gives CDR1 WNHNN, CDR2 SYGVQD (reference sequence). The length of the CDR3 is 15 residues. In nucleotides, the CDR3 is TGCGCCAGCAGTGAGTCCCAGGGAAGTATGGAGACCCAGTACTTC. Its translation: CASSESQGSMETQYF.

The V gene is TRBV6-1, the J gene TRBJ1-5; 9 positions match TRBD1. The V segment lost 6 bases and the J segment 6 bases; nucleotides outside the gene matches: 6. There are 14 residues in the CDR3. Germline V gene data show CDR1 as MNHNS and CDR2 as SASEGT. The CDR3 DNA is TGTGCCAGCAGGACGCCGGGACAGGGTCAGCCCCAGCATTTT. It translates to CASRTPGQGQPQHF.

Ten or more counts support this clonotype. The chain carries TRBV28 and TRBJ1-1; 7 bases are a match to TRBD1. Germline values: CDR1 MDHEN, CDR2 SYDVKM. J was trimmed by 3 bases and V by 5 bases; bases with no gene match: 12. This CDR3 spans 16 amino acids. CDR3 sequence reads: CASSPPGTVVDTEAFF. The CDR3 bases are TGTGCCAGCAGTCCCCCCGGGACAGTCGTGGACACTGAAGCTTTCTTT.

In its sample, this clonotype was seen many times. The CDR3 DNA reads TGTGCCAGCAGTGAAGCCGGAATGGGGCTCAATCAGCCCCAGCATTTT. It is translated as CASSEAGMGLNQPQHF. The chain employs TRBV6-1 and TRBJ1-5; perhaps TRBD1 as D (5 bases). The CDR3 is 16 residues long. V was trimmed by 0 bases and J by 3 bases, leaving 12 bases between them. Germline CDR1 reads MNHNS; CDR2 reads SASEGT.

This rearrangement joins TRBV11-2 to TRBJ1-2; D is perhaps TRBD1 (6 bases). V lost 4 bases, J lost 5 bases, and 23 bases lay in between. Germline CDR1 is SGHAT and CDR2 is FQNNGV. The CDR3 runs to 17 residues. The CDR3 nucleotides read TGTGCCAGCAGCTCGGGACTAGCGGGGGGGCAGGGGTATGGCTACACCTTC. This sequence encodes CASSSGLAGGQGYGYTF.

This clonotype has ten or more counts. The V gene is TRBV6-1, the J gene TRBJ2-2; 9 bases match TRBD2. Looked up from germline, CDR1 is MNHNS and CDR2 is SASEGT. This CDR3 contains 17 residues. V lost 5 bases, J lost 6 bases, and 13 bases stayed unmatched. The CDR3 DNA is TGTGCCAGCAGTAACCCCTCGGCTAGCGGGATGCCCGGGGAGCTGTTTTTT. Amino acids: CASSNPSASGMPGELFF.

This clonotype was seen more than once but under ten times. The chain links TRBV20-1 to TRBJ2-1; either TRBD1 or TRBD2 may supply D (5 bases each). The germline V gene has CDR1 DFQATT and CDR2 SNEGSKA (reference sequence). The ends were cut back, 1 base at V and 0 bases at J, with 10 bases in the middle. The CDR3 contains 15 residues. CDR3 sequence: CSARGGLSSYNEQFF. As DNA, the CDR3 is TGCAGTGCTAGAGGGGGGTTGAGCTCCTACAATGAGCAGTTCTTC.

CDR3 loop: CASSPAGPSYEQYF. The CDR3 DNA is TGTGCCAGCAGTCCCGCGGGACCTTCCTACGAGCAGTACTTC. This chain uses TRBV27 with TRBJ2-7, with D maybe TRBD2 (6 bases). CDR3 length: 14 residues. V was cut by 5 bases and J by 1 base, with 12 bases left in between. Looked up from germline, CDR1 is MNHEY and CDR2 is SMNVEV (reference sequence).

The chain joins TRBV6-1 to TRBJ2-7; TRBD2 agrees at 9 bases. This CDR3 spans 15 amino acids. With V trimmed by 6 bases and J by 3 bases, 9 bases remained unmatched. Germline V gene lookup returns CDR1 MNHNS and CDR2 SASEGT. The CDR3: CASSLRLAVYYEQYF. The CDR3 DNA sequence: TGTGCCAGCAGCCTCCGACTAGCGGTATACTACGAGCAGTACTTC.

This chain links TRBV18 with TRBJ2-2, with D possibly being TRBD2 (5 bases). Germline lookup yields CDR1 KGHSH and CDR2 LQKENI. This CDR3 has 14 residues. Trimming removed 3 bases at V and 8 bases at J, with 13 bases between. The CDR3 here is CASSPREGTGELFF. The CDR3, as DNA: TGTGCCAGCTCACCTCGGGAAGGAACTGGGGAGCTGTTTTTT.

This clonotype occurred many times. The chain joins TRBV10-3 to TRBJ1-1, with D uncertain. This CDR3 spans 14 amino acids. V dropped 6 bases and J dropped 2 bases, with 13 bases sitting between them. The V gene's germline CDR1 is ENHRY and CDR2 SYGVKD. The CDR3 DNA reads TGTGCCATCAGGAACAAAACAAGCAACACTGAAGCTTTCTTT. This sequence encodes CAIRNKTSNTEAFF.

About this clonotype itself: A much larger clone sits a single nucleotide away, making a read error possible. The chain joins TRBV7-2 to TRBJ2-3; 7 bases agree with TRBD2. The CDR3 loop spans 17 amino acids. The germline V gene encodes CDR1 SGHTA and CDR2 FQGNSA. The junction had 11 bases not matched to a gene; V was cut back by 4 bases and J by 1 base. The CDR3 region has the DNA TGTGCCAGCAGCTCAAGTCCCTCGAGCGGGGGCACAGATACGCAGTATTTT. This gives the protein CASSSSPSSGGTDTQYF. The full variable domain, its missing parts supplied by reference TRBV7-2 and TRBJ2-3, is GAGVSQSPSNKVTEKGKDVELRCDPISGHTALYWYRQSLGQGLEFLIYFQGNSAPDKSGLPSDRFSAERTGGSVSTLTIQRTQQEDSAVYLCASSSSPSSGGTDTQYFGPGTRLTVL.

This clonotype came up a few times. V and J are TRBV20-1 and TRBJ2-1; 10 bases match TRBD2. Germline V CDR1 and CDR2: DFQATT, SNEGSKA (reference sequence). Trimming cost V 4 bases and J 7 bases; bases outside gene matches: 10. This CDR3 is built from 15 residues. This CDR3 is CSATPTSGSSNEQFF. DNA of the CDR3: TGCAGTGCTACCCCGACTAGCGGGTCTTCGAATGAGCAGTTCTTC.

This clonotype was observed many times. CDR3 loop: CASSSEQVPKQYF. As DNA, the CDR3 is TGTGCCAGCAGCTCAGAACAGGTACCTAAGCAGTACTTC. This rearrangement joins TRBV7-9 to TRBJ2-7; possible D gene TRBD1, 5 bases. The V gene's germline CDR1 is SEHNR and CDR2 FQNEAQ (reference sequence). V lost 4 bases, J lost 8 bases, and 15 bases lay in between. The CDR3 spans 13 residues.

This clonotype occurred many times. The chain employs TRBV12-3 or TRBV12-4 and TRBJ2-1; 12 nucleotides agree with TRBD2. The CDR3 totals 16 residues. The junction had 6 bases not matched to a gene; V was cut back by 4 bases and J by 5 bases. For the CDR3, the DNA is TGTGCCAGCAGTTCCCGGACTAGCGGGGACCACAATGAGCAGTTCTTC. This translates into CASSSRTSGDHNEQFF.

This clonotype was detected only a few times. The chain carries TRBV28 and TRBJ2-3, with 7 nucleotides matching TRBD2. Germline CDR1 reads MDHEN; CDR2 reads SYDVKM. J gave up 4 bases and V 5 bases, and 12 bases lay outside the gene matches. The CDR3 has 16 amino acids. The CDR3 DNA is TGTGCCAGCAGTCCCCTCTGGGCGGGAGAGGCAGATACGCAGTATTTT. It specifies CASSPLWAGEADTQYF.

This clonotype was observed at least ten times. This chain uses TRBV3-1 with TRBJ2-3; D not resolved. Deletions cut 1 base from V and 10 bases from J, with 12 bases between. Germline V gene lookup returns CDR1 LGHDT and CDR2 YNNKEL (reference sequence). The CDR3 is made up of 13 amino acids. In nucleotides, the CDR3 is TGTGCCAGCAGCCAAGGGAGAATTGGGGCGCAGTATTTT. Residues: CASSQGRIGAQYF.

This clonotype was counted ten times or more. The chain uses TRBV2 and TRBJ1-2; D is unclear. Trimming took 4 bases from V and 3 from J, leaving 12 bases between them. The CDR3 length is 14 residues. The germline V gene has CDR1 SNHLY and CDR2 FYNNEI. The CDR3 region has the DNA TGTGCCAGCAGTGTGGGGTCTGGCGACTATGGCTACACCTTC. This sequence encodes CASSVGSGDYGYTF.

In this sample, this clonotype turned up a few times. This chain uses TRBV5-5 with TRBJ1-2; D gene ambiguous. Per germline, CDR1 SGHKS and CDR2 YYEKEE (reference sequence). V lost 0 bases, J lost 4 bases, and 10 bases lay in between. The CDR3 sequence is 14 residues long. CDR3 sequence: CASSLAGFSYGYTF. The CDR3, as DNA: TGTGCCAGCAGCTTGGCCGGGTTCAGCTATGGCTACACCTTC. The full variable domain, rest sourced from reference TRBV5-5 and TRBJ1-2, is DAGVTQSPTHLIKTRGQQVTLRCSPISGHKSVSWYQQVLGQGPQFIFQYYEKEERGRGNFPDRFSARQFPNYSSELNVNALLLGDSALYLCASSLAGFSYGYTFGSGTRLTVV.

This clonotype was counted at least ten times. The rearrangement joins TRBV11-2 to TRBJ1-1; D call uncertain. Germline V gene sequence: CDR1 SGHAT, CDR2 FQNNGV. The CDR3 sequence is 13 residues long. V lost 4 bases and J 2 bases, leaving 8 bases between the germline ends. The CDR3 nucleotides are TGTGCCAGCAGCTATTCAGCAAACACTGAAGCTTTCTTT. This gives the protein CASSYSANTEAFF.